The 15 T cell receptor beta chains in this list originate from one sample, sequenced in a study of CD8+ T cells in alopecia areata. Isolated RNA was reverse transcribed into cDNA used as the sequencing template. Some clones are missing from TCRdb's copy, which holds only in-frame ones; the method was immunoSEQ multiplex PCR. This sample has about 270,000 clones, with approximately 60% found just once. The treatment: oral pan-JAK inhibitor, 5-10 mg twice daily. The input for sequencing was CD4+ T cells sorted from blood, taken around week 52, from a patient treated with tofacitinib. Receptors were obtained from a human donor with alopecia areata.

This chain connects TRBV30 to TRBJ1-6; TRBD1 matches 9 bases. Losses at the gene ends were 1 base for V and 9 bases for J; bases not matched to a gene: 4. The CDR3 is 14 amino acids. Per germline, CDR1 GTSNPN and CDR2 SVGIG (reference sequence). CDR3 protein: CAWSAQGASSPLHF. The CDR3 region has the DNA TGTGCCTGGAGTGCACAGGGGGCGAGTTCACCCCTCCACTTT.

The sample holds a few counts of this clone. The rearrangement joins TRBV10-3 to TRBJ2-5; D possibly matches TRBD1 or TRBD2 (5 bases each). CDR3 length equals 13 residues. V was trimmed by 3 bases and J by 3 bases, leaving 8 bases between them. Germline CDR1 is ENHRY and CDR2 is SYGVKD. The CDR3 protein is CAISDGAEETQYF. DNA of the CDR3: TGTGCCATCAGTGACGGGGCCGAAGAGACCCAGTACTTC.

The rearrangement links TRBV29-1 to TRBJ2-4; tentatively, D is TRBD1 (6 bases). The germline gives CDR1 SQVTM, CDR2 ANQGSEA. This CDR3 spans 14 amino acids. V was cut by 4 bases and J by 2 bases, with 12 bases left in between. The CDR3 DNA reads TGCAGCGTTGTCCCAGGGGAGTCCAAAAACATTCAGTACTTC. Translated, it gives CSVVPGESKNIQYF.

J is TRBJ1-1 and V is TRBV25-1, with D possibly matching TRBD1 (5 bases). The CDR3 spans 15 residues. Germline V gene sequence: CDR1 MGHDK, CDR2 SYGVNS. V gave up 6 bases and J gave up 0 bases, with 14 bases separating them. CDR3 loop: CASRGPGLMNTEAFF. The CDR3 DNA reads TGTGCCAGCAGGGGGCCAGGGCTCATGAACACTGAAGCTTTCTTT. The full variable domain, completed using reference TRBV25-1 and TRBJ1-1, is EADIYQTPRYLVIGTGKKITLECSQTMGHDKMYWYQQDPGMELHLIHYSYGVNSTEKGDLSSESTVSRIRTEHFPLTLESARPSHTSQYLCASRGPGLMNTEAFFGQGTRLTVV.

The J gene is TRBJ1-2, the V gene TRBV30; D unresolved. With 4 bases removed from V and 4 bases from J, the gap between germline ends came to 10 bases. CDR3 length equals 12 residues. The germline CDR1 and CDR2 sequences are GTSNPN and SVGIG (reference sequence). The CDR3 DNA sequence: TGTGCCTGGAACCGGGGTTTCTATGGCTACACCTTC. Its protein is CAWNRGFYGYTF.

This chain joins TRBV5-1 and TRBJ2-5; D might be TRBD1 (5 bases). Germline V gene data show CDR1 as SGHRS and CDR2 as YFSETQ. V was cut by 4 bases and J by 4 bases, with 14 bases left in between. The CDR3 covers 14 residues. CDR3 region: CASSPGFRVETQYF. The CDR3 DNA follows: TGCGCCAGCAGCCCTGGTTTCAGGGTAGAGACCCAGTACTTC.

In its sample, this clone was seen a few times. The CDR3 DNA is TGTGCCAGCAAAAGACTAGCGGGGGGCAGCGCAGATACGCAGTATTTT. Translated, it gives CASKRLAGGSADTQYF. The genes are TRBV2 and TRBJ2-3; TRBD2 aligns across 13 bases. The CDR3 runs 16 residues. Losses at the gene ends were 7 bases for V and 4 bases for J; bases not matched to a gene: 8. Germline V gives CDR1 SNHLY, CDR2 FYNNEI.

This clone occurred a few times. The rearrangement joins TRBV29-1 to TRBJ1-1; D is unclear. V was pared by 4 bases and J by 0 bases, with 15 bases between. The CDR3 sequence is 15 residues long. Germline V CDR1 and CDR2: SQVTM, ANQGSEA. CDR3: CSVAASGRMNTEAFF. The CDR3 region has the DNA TGCAGCGTTGCCGCATCCGGACGGATGAACACTGAAGCTTTCTTT.

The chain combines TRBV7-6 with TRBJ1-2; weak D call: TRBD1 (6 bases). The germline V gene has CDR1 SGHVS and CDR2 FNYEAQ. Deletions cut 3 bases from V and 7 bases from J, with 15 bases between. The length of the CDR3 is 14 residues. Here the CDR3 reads CASSLSDSSGGYTF. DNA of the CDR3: TGTGCCAGCAGCTTGTCGGACAGTTCGGGTGGCTACACCTTC.

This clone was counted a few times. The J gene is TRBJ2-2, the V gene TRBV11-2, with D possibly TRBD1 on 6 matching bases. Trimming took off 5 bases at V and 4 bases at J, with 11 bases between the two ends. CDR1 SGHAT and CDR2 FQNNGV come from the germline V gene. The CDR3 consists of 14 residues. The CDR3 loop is CASSTWTVTGELFF. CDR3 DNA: TGTGCCAGCAGCACCTGGACAGTCACCGGGGAGCTGTTTTTT. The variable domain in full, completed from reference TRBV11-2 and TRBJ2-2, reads EAGVAQSPRYKIIEKRQSVAFWCNPISGHATLYWYQQILGQGPKLLIQFQNNGVVDDSQLPKDRFSAERLKGVDSTLKIQPAKLEDSAVYLCASSTWTVTGELFFGEGSRLTVL.

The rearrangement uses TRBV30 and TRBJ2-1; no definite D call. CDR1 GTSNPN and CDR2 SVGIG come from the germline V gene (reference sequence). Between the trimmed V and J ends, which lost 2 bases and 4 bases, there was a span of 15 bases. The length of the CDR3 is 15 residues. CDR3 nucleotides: TGTGCCTGGAGTAAGGGCACTTCCGATTACAATGAGCAGTTCTTC. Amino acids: CAWSKGTSDYNEQFF.

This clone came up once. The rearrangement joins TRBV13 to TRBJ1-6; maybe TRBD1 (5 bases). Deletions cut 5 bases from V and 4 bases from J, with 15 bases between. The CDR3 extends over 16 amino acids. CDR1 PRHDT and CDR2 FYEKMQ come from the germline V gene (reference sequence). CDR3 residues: CASSQRPQGYNSPLHF. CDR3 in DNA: TGTGCCAGCAGCCAGAGGCCTCAGGGTTATAATTCACCCCTCCACTTT.

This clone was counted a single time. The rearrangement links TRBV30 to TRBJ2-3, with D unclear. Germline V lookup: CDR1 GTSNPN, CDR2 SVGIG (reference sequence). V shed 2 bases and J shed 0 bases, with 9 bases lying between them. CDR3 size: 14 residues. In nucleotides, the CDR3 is TGTGCCTGGAGTTTAGGGATTAGCACAGATACGCAGTATTTT. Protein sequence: CAWSLGISTDTQYF.

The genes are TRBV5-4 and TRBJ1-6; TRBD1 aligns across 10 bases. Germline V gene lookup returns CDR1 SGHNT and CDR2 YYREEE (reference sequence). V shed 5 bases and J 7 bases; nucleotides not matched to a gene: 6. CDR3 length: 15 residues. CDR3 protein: CASRQGTGANSPLHF. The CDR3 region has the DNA TGTGCCAGCAGACAAGGGACAGGGGCCAATTCACCCCTCCACTTT.

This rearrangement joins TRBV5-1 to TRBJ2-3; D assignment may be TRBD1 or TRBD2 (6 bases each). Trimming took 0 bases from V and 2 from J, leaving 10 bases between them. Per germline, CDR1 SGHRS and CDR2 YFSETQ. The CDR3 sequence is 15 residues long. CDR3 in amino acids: CASSLDRGATDTQYF. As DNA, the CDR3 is TGCGCCAGCAGCTTGGATAGGGGGGCCACAGATACGCAGTATTTT.